This note documents a single TCR beta chain sequence. Antigen unknown. This sample was included in a study of T cell responses to AZD1222 COVID-19 vaccine. Whole-study context: Recipients boosted at about 4 weeks or about 12 weeks are pooled.

V shed 5 bases and J 8 bases; nucleotides not matched to a gene: 6. This CDR3 has 14 residues. The germline V gene encodes CDR1 KGHSH and CDR2 LQKENI. The protocol was immunoSEQ multiplex PCR, while the TCRdb copy is restricted to in-frame clones and leaves out a portion. The table includes roughly 180,000 clones, approximately 94% detected once. Notes on the study in general: Rises in breadth and depth of Spike-specific TCRs came after two AZD1222 doses. CD4 TCRs linked to vaccination spanned spike, dominating at 160-218 and 743-854. Possibly, clonal diversity was underestimated; donors were largely white British and included more females.

The receptor was isolated from an adult in good health. The chain has TRBV18 and TRBJ1-5, with 10 bases that match TRBD1. Material: peripheral blood, obtained on day 0 of AZD1222 vaccination. CDR3 in amino acids: CASSKRQGAEPQHF. The DNA of the CDR3 is TGTGCCAGCTCAAAGAGACAGGGGGCTGAGCCCCAGCATTTT.